Shown below are 27 T cell receptor beta chains from a single sample sequenced in a study of human T cells and chemical hapten exposure. Time point reported: pre-sensitization, week 0. Described treatment: therapeutic diphenylcyclopropenone sensitization with weekly scalp DPC. In TCRdb, the RACE reads were re-called with MiXCR into one record per CDR3 protein. The sample includes 300,000 to 450,000 distinct CDR3 sequences, roughly 5% seen only once; the top ten take 2% to 3%. This specimen consisted of whole blood, obtained in connection with sensitization to the hapten diphenylcyclopropenone (DPC). All receptors derive from a woman in her forties or fifties with alopecia areata. Some clones in this sample may be carry-over from other donors' samples.

This rearrangement joins TRBV28 to TRBJ2-1, with 9 bases that match TRBD1. Germline-derived CDR1 and CDR2 are MDHEN and SYDVKM. V lost 3 bases, J lost 2 bases, and 8 bases stayed unmatched. The CDR3 consists of 17 residues. Written as DNA, the CDR3 is TGTGCCAGCAGTTTGGCGGAGGGACAGGGAACCTACAATGAGCAGTTCTTC. Encoded protein: CASSLAEGQGTYNEQFF.

This clonotype came up many times. The chain carries TRBV24-1 and TRBJ2-3, with 7 bases lining up with TRBD2. With 5 bases clipped from V and 1 base from J, the junction kept 2 bases outside the gene matches. Looked up from germline, CDR1 is KGHDR and CDR2 is SFDVKD. CDR3 length equals 14 residues. The CDR3 region is CATSVREGTDTQYF. The DNA for the CDR3 is TGTGCCACCAGTGTTCGGGAGGGCACAGATACGCAGTATTTT.

This clonotype was detected many times. The V gene is TRBV12-3 or TRBV12-4, the J gene TRBJ1-1, with TRBD1 matching 7 bases. J was trimmed by 8 bases and V by 5 bases; bases with no gene match: 11. The length of the CDR3 is 14 residues. The CDR3 bases are TGTGCCAGCAGTCAGAGACAGGGCCGTAAAGAAGCTTTCTTT. It encodes CASSQRQGRKEAFF.

This clonotype was found many times. The gene calls are TRBV7-9 and TRBJ1-1; TRBD1 matches 7 bases. The CDR3 loop spans 14 amino acids. V shed 5 bases, J shed 2 bases, and the junction held 5 bases outside the gene matches. The germline V gene encodes CDR1 SEHNR and CDR2 FQNEAQ (reference sequence). The CDR3 protein is CASSPGQSNTEAFF. CDR3 nucleotides: TGTGCCAGCAGCCCGGGACAGTCAAACACTGAAGCTTTCTTT. Full variable domain (remainder filled in from reference TRBV7-9 and TRBJ1-1): DTGVSQNPRHKITKRGQNVTFRCDPISEHNRLYWYRQTLGQGPEFLTYFQNEAQLEKSRLLSDRFSAERPKGSFSTLEIQRTEQGDSAMYLCASSPGQSNTEAFFGQGTRLTVV.

This clonotype came up many times. The chain is built from TRBV11-2 and TRBJ2-7, with D possibly being TRBD2 (6 bases). V was shortened by 0 bases and J by 7 bases, with 10 bases between the two germline ends. Germline V gene data show CDR1 as SGHAT and CDR2 as FQNNGV. The CDR3 sequence is 13 residues long. This CDR3 is CASSLEFGGEQYF. CDR3 DNA: TGTGCCAGCAGCTTAGAATTCGGGGGAGAGCAGTACTTC.

This clonotype was seen more than once but under ten times. The rearrangement joins TRBV20-1 to TRBJ2-3, with D tentatively TRBD2 (6 bases). V was clipped by 1 base and J by 6 bases, with 11 bases between them. Germline V gives CDR1 DFQATT, CDR2 SNEGSKA (reference sequence). The CDR3 consists of 13 residues. The CDR3 bases are TGCAGTGCTAGAGGGGGACTCCCCGATACGCAGTATTTT. This gives the protein CSARGGLPDTQYF.

The table lists this clonotype with a few counts. Sequence at one end of the junction differs from germline and may be a read error. The rearrangement links TRBV12-3 or TRBV12-4 to TRBJ1-6, with D tentatively TRBD1 (6 bases). The CDR3 runs to 15 residues. CDR3 DNA sequence: TGTGCCAGCAGACCAGACAGGTCCTTTAATTCACCCCTCCACTTT. Translating gives CASRPDRSFNSPLHF.

This clonotype occurred many times. The genes are TRBV10-3 and TRBJ2-1, with 12 bases identical to TRBD2. The CDR3 runs 13 residues. V dropped 2 bases and J dropped 10; count of bases not matched to a gene: 0. CDR1 ENHRY and CDR2 SYGVKD come from the germline V gene. CDR3 sequence reads: CAISEGLAGEQFF. Written as DNA, the CDR3 is TGTGCCATCAGTGAGGGACTAGCGGGGGAGCAGTTCTTC.

This clonotype was counted at least ten times. The chain is built from TRBV6-6 and TRBJ2-1; D not resolved. The germline V and J ends were trimmed by 3 bases and 8 bases, with 8 bases remaining between them. Germline CDR1 and CDR2: MNHNY and SVGAGI (reference sequence). The CDR3 runs to 12 residues. CDR3 bases: TGTGCCAGCAGTTATAATCGGGATGAGCAGTTCTTC. Translating it yields CASSYNRDEQFF.

This clonotype has more than one count but fewer than ten. The chain joins TRBV7-6 to TRBJ2-3; possible D gene TRBD2, 5 bases. V was trimmed by 3 bases and J by 6 bases, leaving 16 bases between them. Germline V gene data show CDR1 as SGHVS and CDR2 as FNYEAQ. The CDR3 spans 15 residues. The CDR3 protein is CASSLDSPWADTQYF. The DNA of the CDR3 is TGTGCCAGCAGCTTGGACTCCCCTTGGGCGGATACGCAGTATTTT.

This clonotype was detected ten times or more. The gene calls are TRBV9 and TRBJ1-2, with 9 bases aligning to TRBD1. The CDR3 has 14 amino acids. The V gene end was trimmed by 0 bases and the J gene end by 8 bases; junction bases not matched to a gene: 5. Germline-derived CDR1 and CDR2 are SGDLS and YYNGEE. The CDR3 DNA reads as TGTGCCAGCAGCGTAGCCGGGACAGGGAAGGGCTACACCTTC. Its protein is CASSVAGTGKGYTF. The full variable domain, completed using reference TRBV9 and TRBJ1-2, is DSGVTQTPKHLITATGQRVTLRCSPRSGDLSVYWYQQSLDQGLQFLIQYYNGEERAKGNILERFSAQQFPDLHSELNLSSLELGDSALYFCASSVAGTGKGYTFGSGTRLTVV.

This clonotype turned up a few times. The V call is TRBV6-5, the J call TRBJ1-1, with D perhaps TRBD1 (5 bases). This CDR3 has 13 amino acids. V lost 6 bases, J lost 8 bases, and 16 bases lay in between. Germline CDR1 MNHEY, CDR2 SVGAGI. The DNA for the CDR3 is TGTGCCAGCAGAGCCTCAGCGGGGCGGGAAGCTTTCTTT. Translated: CASRASAGREAFF.

The rearrangement uses TRBV16 and TRBJ1-2, with 9 bases identical to TRBD1. V shed 2 bases and J 5 bases; nucleotides not matched to a gene: 6. Germline CDR1 is KGHSY and CDR2 is FQNENV. The CDR3 loop spans 15 amino acids. CDR3 nucleotide sequence: TGTGCCAGCAGCCAAACCTACAGGGGGCTATATGGCTACACCTTC. This encodes CASSQTYRGLYGYTF.

This clonotype showed up many times. J is TRBJ2-3 and V is TRBV11-2; D not resolved. CDR3 size: 14 residues. Germline CDR1 is SGHAT and CDR2 is FQNNGV. With 3 bases removed from V and 2 bases from J, the gap between germline ends came to 9 bases. Here the CDR3 reads CASSLDRPTDTQYF. CDR3 nucleotides: TGTGCCAGCAGCTTGGACCGGCCCACAGATACGCAGTATTTT.

The J gene is TRBJ1-1, the V gene TRBV2; D is possibly TRBD1 (5 bases). Germline assignment: CDR1 SNHLY and CDR2 FYNNEI. V was pared by 5 bases and J by 0 bases, with 13 bases between. The CDR3 extends over 15 amino acids. The CDR3 DNA reads as TGTGCCAGCAGTCTACAAGGGGTGATGAACACTGAAGCTTTCTTT. Protein product: CASSLQGVMNTEAFF.

This clonotype was counted between two and nine times. The V gene is TRBV12-3 or TRBV12-4, the J gene TRBJ2-5; D remains ambiguous. With 5 bases removed from V and 5 bases from J, the gap between germline ends came to 18 bases. The CDR3 is 15 amino acids. The CDR3 spells CASSRAAGPTETQYF. In DNA, the CDR3 is TGTGCCAGCAGTCGCGCTGCCGGTCCAACGGAGACCCAGTACTTC.

A few counts support this clonotype. V is TRBV20-1 and J is TRBJ1-1; D perhaps matches TRBD1 (6 bases). CDR3 length: 13 amino acids. Germline values: CDR1 DFQATT, CDR2 SNEGSKA (reference sequence). Trimming stripped 0 bases from V and 11 bases from J, with 16 bases between. CDR3 coding DNA: TGCAGTGCTAGAGATCTGAGCCGGGGGGCGGCTTTCTTT. Translated: CSARDLSRGAAFF.

There are a few counts of this clonotype. V is TRBV7-2 and J is TRBJ1-2; 7 bases map to TRBD1. The ends lost 2 bases at V and 6 bases at J; junction bases unmatched: 6. Per germline, CDR1 SGHTA and CDR2 FQGNSA. This CDR3 is 14 amino acids long. CDR3: CASSLFNRGDGYTF. In nucleotides, the CDR3 is TGTGCCAGCAGCTTATTCAACAGGGGAGATGGCTACACCTTC.

This clonotype has ten or more counts. The rearrangement joins TRBV29-1 to TRBJ2-6, with D perhaps matching TRBD1 (6 bases). V was shortened by 6 bases and J by 1 base, with 10 bases between the two germline ends. The CDR3 totals 14 residues. The V gene's germline CDR1 is SQVTM and CDR2 ANQGSEA. CDR3 DNA: TGCAGCGTCCACAGGGTATCTGGGGCCAACGTCCTGACTTTC. Amino acids: CSVHRVSGANVLTF.

The chain uses TRBV7-8 and TRBJ2-1; weak D call: TRBD2 (5 bases). The CDR3 is made up of 15 amino acids. Germline V CDR1 and CDR2: SGHVS, FQNEAQ. The ends were cut back, 6 bases at V and 7 bases at J, with 19 bases in the middle. CDR3 bases: TGTGCCAGCAGTTCTCTGAACGGGGTACAGAATGAGCAGTTCTTC. It codes for CASSSLNGVQNEQFF.

The table lists this clonotype with a few counts. V and J are TRBV20-1 and TRBJ2-3; D gene unclear. In germline, CDR1 is DFQATT, CDR2 SNEGSKA (reference sequence). The CDR3 consists of 11 residues. V was trimmed by 8 bases and J by 1 base, leaving 7 bases between them. CDR3 bases: TGCAGTTCAGACCGCACAGATACGCAGTATTTT. Its translation: CSSDRTDTQYF.

Many counts were recorded for this clonotype. The chain joins TRBV7-9 to TRBJ1-3; the match to TRBD1 covers 10 bases. CDR1 and CDR2 from the germline V gene are SEHNR and FQNEAQ (reference sequence). This CDR3 is built from 16 residues. The ends lost 5 bases at V and 1 base at J; junction bases unmatched: 5. The CDR3 nucleotides are TGTGCCAGCAGCGGGACAGGGGAAGTGTCTGGAAACACCATATATTTT. The encoded protein is CASSGTGEVSGNTIYF.

This clonotype occurred a few times. This chain connects TRBV10-3 to TRBJ1-1, with D perhaps TRBD1 (6 bases). Germline CDR1 is ENHRY and CDR2 is SYGVKD. The CDR3 is 13 residues long. Trimming cost V 8 bases and J 1 base, with 11 bases left between them. The CDR3 here is CAIAPGANTEAFF. In nucleotides, the CDR3 is TGTGCCATCGCACCGGGGGCGAACACTGAAGCTTTCTTT.

The sample holds many counts of this clonotype. The V call is TRBV20-1, the J call TRBJ1-1; 7 nucleotides match TRBD1. The junction had 8 bases not matched to a gene; V was cut back by 6 bases and J by 4 bases. The V gene's germline CDR1 is DFQATT and CDR2 SNEGSKA (reference sequence). The CDR3 contains 13 residues. CDR3 sequence: CSAEDRVGTEAFF. CDR3 nucleotide sequence: TGCAGTGCCGAAGACAGGGTGGGCACTGAAGCTTTCTTT.

This clonotype was recorded at least ten times. The CDR3 DNA follows: TGTGCCAGCAGCTTAGGACAGGGAGGCGGCTACACCTTC. Its translation: CASSLGQGGGYTF. The V and J genes are TRBV11-2 and TRBJ1-2; TRBD1 matches at 7 bases. The CDR3 runs to 13 residues. Germline CDR1 is SGHAT and CDR2 is FQNNGV. The J segment lost 8 bases and the V segment lost 1 base, leaving 4 bases of the junction unmatched.

This clonotype was seen many times. The chain is built from TRBV7-8 and TRBJ2-3; D remains unclear. V was trimmed by 1 base and J by 0 bases, leaving 11 bases between them. The CDR3 runs 16 residues. Germline V gene data show CDR1 as SGHVS and CDR2 as FQNEAQ. The CDR3 nucleotides are TGTGCCAGCAGCTTAGGCCGAATACCAAGCACAGATACGCAGTATTTT. Protein sequence: CASSLGRIPSTDTQYF. Supplemented by reference TRBV7-8 and TRBJ2-3, the full variable domain reads GAGVSQSPRYKVAKRGQDVALRCDPISGHVSLFWYQQALGQGPEFLTYFQNEAQLDKSGLPSDRFFAERPEGSVSTLKIQRTQQEDSAVYLCASSLGRIPSTDTQYFGPGTRLTVL.

There are many counts of this clonotype. The chain carries TRBV9 and TRBJ2-7; the match to TRBD1 covers 9 bases. V dropped 4 bases and J dropped 6; count of bases not matched to a gene: 11. CDR1 and CDR2 from the germline V gene are SGDLS and YYNGEE. This CDR3 is built from 15 residues. The CDR3 DNA reads TGTGCCAGCAGCCCGACCGGGACAGGGCATGGCGAGCAGTACTTC. It is translated as CASSPTGTGHGEQYF.